The 26 T cell receptor beta chains below were found in one sample sequenced in a study of blood T cell repertoires in COVID-19. This table comes from immunoSEQ multiplex PCR, and its TCRdb copy is limited to in-frame clones, with some not included. The table shows fewer than 120,000 clones, with around nine tenths occurring only once. Sequencing input: peripheral blood. All receptors come from a woman in her forties or fifties with acute or convalescent COVID-19.

The chain combines TRBV30 with TRBJ1-5; TRBD1 matches at 7 bases. V gave up 2 bases and J gave up 4 bases; unmatched junction bases: 5. The germline V gene encodes CDR1 GTSNPN and CDR2 SVGIG (reference sequence). The CDR3 consists of 14 residues. The CDR3 DNA is TGTGCCTGGAGTACCGGGACAGAGAATCAGCCCCAGCATTTT. This codes for CAWSTGTENQPQHF.

CDR3 bases: TGCGCCAGCAGCTTGGAGGCGGTAAGCTCCTACGAGCAGTACTTC. It encodes CASSLEAVSSYEQYF. The chain couples TRBV5-1 to TRBJ2-7, with no clear D. CDR3 length equals 15 residues. Germline V gene data show CDR1 as SGHRS and CDR2 as YFSETQ. Trimming removed 0 bases from V and 0 bases from J, with 10 bases in between. Together with reference TRBV5-1 and TRBJ2-7, the CDR3 gives the full variable domain: KAGVTQTPRYLIKTRGQQVTLSCSPISGHRSVSWYQQTPGQGLQFLFEYFSETQRNKGNFPGRFSGRQFSNSRSEMNVSTLELGDSALYLCASSLEAVSSYEQYFGPGTRLTVT.

The chain has TRBV18 and TRBJ2-5, with D possibly being TRBD1 (6 bases). Germline V lookup: CDR1 KGHSH, CDR2 LQKENI. Trimming stripped 4 bases from V and 5 bases from J, with 17 bases between. The CDR3 is 15 residues long. The CDR3 loop is CASSRTGPSLETQYF. Written as DNA, the CDR3 is TGTGCCAGCTCACGAACAGGGCCGTCATTGGAGACCCAGTACTTC. The complete variable domain, with remaining parts taken from reference TRBV18 and TRBJ2-5, reads NAGVMQNPRHLVRRRGQEARLRCSPMKGHSHVYWYRQLPEEGLKFMVYLQKENIIDESGMPKERFSAEFPKEGPSILRIQQVVRGDSAAYFCASSRTGPSLETQYFGPGTRLLVL.

This sequence joins TRBV28 and TRBJ2-6, with a weak D call TRBD1 (6 bases). Trimming took 5 bases from V and 0 from J, leaving 11 bases between them. CDR1 and CDR2 from the germline V gene are MDHEN and SYDVKM. The CDR3 is 16 residues long. CDR3 sequence (DNA): TGTGCCAGCAGTGGACAGCTATACTCTGGGGCCAACGTCCTGACTTTC. Protein product: CASSGQLYSGANVLTF.

J is TRBJ1-5 and V is TRBV6-4, with D unresolved. Trimming pared 4 bases from V and 8 bases from J, leaving 18 bases between. This CDR3 contains 15 residues. The V gene's germline CDR1 is MRHNA and CDR2 SNTAGT. CDR3 sequence (DNA): TGTGCCAGCAGTGCAACCGGCGGAAGCGGGGAGCCCCAGCATTTT. It specifies CASSATGGSGEPQHF.

V and J are TRBV19 and TRBJ2-1; tentative D call: TRBD1 (5 bases). Trimming shortened V by 4 bases and J by 2 bases, and 12 bases separated the two germline ends. CDR3 length equals 15 residues. In germline, CDR1 is LNHDA, CDR2 SQIVND (reference sequence). This CDR3 reads CASSTRAVPYNEQFF. CDR3 sequence (DNA): TGTGCCAGTAGTACCAGGGCCGTCCCCTACAATGAGCAGTTCTTC.

This rearrangement joins TRBV24-1 to TRBJ2-7; 11 positions agree with TRBD2. Germline V gene lookup returns CDR1 KGHDR and CDR2 SFDVKD. V was clipped by 4 bases and J by 5 bases; unmatched bases: 6. The CDR3 sequence is 15 residues long. CDR3 nucleotides: TGTGCCACCAGTGACCCACTAGCGGGAGCTGACGAGCAGTACTTC. Translating it yields CATSDPLAGADEQYF.

V and J are TRBV19 and TRBJ2-7; 7 bases are shared with TRBD2. Trimming removed 6 bases from V and 3 bases from J; junction bases left unmatched: 5. Germline loops: CDR1 LNHDA, CDR2 SQIVND (reference sequence). This CDR3 is built from 13 residues. CDR3 residues: CASSSGTNYEQYF. CDR3 DNA sequence: TGTGCCAGTAGCTCCGGGACTAACTACGAGCAGTACTTC. The full variable domain, rest sourced from reference TRBV19 and TRBJ2-7, is DGGITQSPKYLFRKEGQNVTLSCEQNLNHDAMYWYRQDPGQGLRLIYYSQIVNDFQKGDIAEGYSVSREKKESFPLTVTSAQKNPTAFYLCASSSGTNYEQYFGPGTRLTVT.

The V and J genes are TRBV2 and TRBJ1-4, with 9 bases identical to TRBD1. Trimming removed 4 bases from V and 6 bases from J; junction bases left unmatched: 9. The CDR3 sequence is 16 residues long. Germline-derived CDR1 and CDR2 are SNHLY and FYNNEI. CDR3 loop: CASSGGQGAADEKLFF. CDR3 in DNA: TGTGCCAGCAGTGGGGGACAGGGCGCGGCGGATGAAAAACTGTTTTTT.

The chain carries TRBV28 and TRBJ2-1, with D tentatively TRBD2 (6 bases). Germline V gene sequence: CDR1 MDHEN, CDR2 SYDVKM. The CDR3 consists of 13 residues. The ends were cut back, 5 bases at V and 6 bases at J, with 11 bases in the middle. The CDR3 bases are TGTGCCAGCAGTCCCAGGAGGGTCAATGAGCAGTTCTTC. It yields the protein CASSPRRVNEQFF.

The chain has TRBV6-5 and TRBJ1-6; D remains ambiguous. CDR1 and CDR2 (germline): MNHEY, SVGAGI. The V end was cut by 2 bases, the J end by 6 bases, with 11 bases between. CDR3 size: 15 residues. CDR3 coding DNA: TGTGCCAGCAGTTACCGACGGGAACGTAATTCACCCCTCCACTTT. This translates into CASSYRRERNSPLHF.

CDR3 protein: CASSPQRGIAGAYEQYF. DNA of the CDR3: TGTGCCAGCAGTCCCCAGCGAGGGATAGCGGGGGCATACGAGCAGTACTTC. The chain is built from TRBV27 and TRBJ2-7, with 9 bases identical to TRBD2. CDR1 and CDR2 from the germline V gene are MNHEY and SMNVEV (reference sequence). This CDR3 is 17 amino acids long. Trimming removed 5 bases from V and 4 bases from J; junction bases left unmatched: 15.

The V and J genes are TRBV6-6 and TRBJ2-3, with D maybe TRBD2 (6 bases). Deletions cut 4 bases from V and 5 bases from J, with 19 bases between. The CDR3 runs to 16 residues. From germline, CDR1 is MNHNY and CDR2 SVGAGI (reference sequence). The CDR3 spells CASSSLGIAEIDTQYF. The CDR3 bases are TGTGCCAGCAGTTCCCTCGGGATAGCGGAAATAGATACGCAGTATTTT.

The chain combines TRBV5-1 with TRBJ2-3; D is possibly TRBD2 (5 bases). Trimming stripped 4 bases from V and 1 base from J, with 10 bases between. The CDR3 length is 14 residues. Per the germline V gene, CDR1 is SGHRS and CDR2 is YFSETQ. The CDR3 bases are TGCGCCAGCAGCATAGGGAGACGCACAGATACGCAGTATTTT. Amino acid sequence: CASSIGRRTDTQYF.

The chain is built from TRBV5-1 and TRBJ2-5; 12 bases map to TRBD2. The CDR3 sequence is 18 residues long. Germline V gene data show CDR1 as SGHRS and CDR2 as YFSETQ. V lost 0 bases to trimming and J lost 5 bases; unmatched junction nucleotides: 11. The CDR3 nucleotides read TGCGCCAGCAGCTTGGCTACCGGGACTAGCGGGCGAGGGGAGACCCAGTACTTC. It codes for CASSLATGTSGRGETQYF.

Remarks on this clone: The same CDR3 arises from other DNA sequences in this sample as well. CDR3 DNA: TGTGCCAGCAGCCAAGATCTAAATCAGCCCCAGCATTTT. Its translation is CASSQDLNQPQHF. The gene calls are TRBV3-1 (or the pseudogene TRBV3-2) and TRBJ1-5; D is unclear. CDR1 LGHDT and CDR2 YNNKEL come from the germline V gene (reference sequence). Trimming stripped 0 bases from V and 4 bases from J, with 4 bases between. The CDR3 has 13 amino acids.

V gene TRBV29-1 combines with J gene TRBJ1-2; D not certain. This CDR3 spans 12 amino acids. In germline, CDR1 is SQVTM, CDR2 ANQGSEA. V was cut by 1 base and J by 4 bases, with 7 bases left in between. CDR3 residues: CSVEGAVYGYTF. CDR3 bases: TGCAGCGTTGAAGGGGCCGTCTATGGCTACACCTTC.

V is TRBV7-6 and J is TRBJ2-3, with D tentatively TRBD2 (5 bases). V was trimmed by 3 bases and J by 4 bases, leaving 14 bases between them. The CDR3 is 15 amino acids. CDR1 is SGHVS, CDR2 FNYEAQ, per germline. The CDR3 nucleotides are TGTGCCAGCAGCTTCCCCGGTATTAGCGCAGATACGCAGTATTTT. Its protein is CASSFPGISADTQYF.

The CDR3 protein is CASSTGGMNQPQHF. The CDR3 DNA reads TGTGCCAGTAGCACAGGGGGCATGAATCAGCCCCAGCATTTT. The V call is TRBV19, the J call TRBJ1-5; TRBD1 matches at 9 bases. The CDR3 is 14 amino acids. Germline values: CDR1 LNHDA, CDR2 SQIVND (reference sequence). V was clipped by 6 bases and J by 4 bases; unmatched bases: 4.

This chain links TRBV5-4 with TRBJ2-2, with D perhaps matching TRBD1 (5 bases). CDR1 SGHNT and CDR2 YYREEE come from the germline V gene (reference sequence). The CDR3 spans 15 residues. V lost 5 bases to trimming and J lost 6 bases, with 17 bases between them. The CDR3 reads CASRLDTPGAGELFF. In DNA form, the CDR3 reads TGTGCCAGCAGACTGGACACGCCGGGTGCCGGGGAGCTGTTTTTT. Drawing the rest from reference TRBV5-4 and TRBJ2-2, the complete variable domain is ETGVTQSPTHLIKTRGQQVTLRCSSQSGHNTVSWYQQALGQGPQFIFQYYREEENGRGNFPPRFSGLQFPNYSSELNVNALELDDSALYLCASRLDTPGAGELFFGEGSRLTVL.

The genes are TRBV7-2 and TRBJ2-2, with TRBD1 matching 9 bases. Germline CDR1 SGHTA, CDR2 FQGNSA. Unmatched junction bases numbered 11, after V lost 7 bases and J lost 2 bases. This CDR3 has 17 residues. The CDR3 protein is CASTGQGRGRNTGELFF. As DNA, the CDR3 is TGTGCCAGCACCGGACAGGGGAGGGGTAGAAACACCGGGGAGCTGTTTTTT.

The chain carries TRBV24-1 and TRBJ2-7; TRBD1 matches at 8 bases. The CDR3 spans 15 residues. The V segment lost 0 bases and the J segment 7 bases; nucleotides outside the gene matches: 7. In germline, CDR1 is KGHDR, CDR2 SFDVKD. The CDR3 DNA reads as TGTGCCACCAGTGATTTGGCAGGGGGCGATTCGGAGCAGTACTTC. The encoded protein is CATSDLAGGDSEQYF.

The chain links TRBV30 to TRBJ1-6; 7 bases are a match to TRBD1. The germline V gene encodes CDR1 GTSNPN and CDR2 SVGIG (reference sequence). CDR3 length: 14 residues. V lost 5 bases to trimming and J lost 7 bases; unmatched junction nucleotides: 8. Here the CDR3 DNA reads TGTGCCTGGGCTCCCGGGACAGCCAATTCACCCCTCCACTTT. Translating gives CAWAPGTANSPLHF. The entire variable domain, with the rest obtained from reference TRBV30 and TRBJ1-6, is as follows: SQTIHQWPATLVQPVGSPLSLECTVEGTSNPNLYWYRQAAGRGLQLLFYSVGIGQISSEVPQNLSASRPQDRQFILSSKKLLLSDSGFYLCAWAPGTANSPLHFGNGTRLTVT.

V is TRBV30 and J is TRBJ2-1; D ambiguous. CDR3 size: 11 residues. V dropped 2 bases and J dropped 6 bases, with 5 bases sitting between them. Germline assignment: CDR1 GTSNPN and CDR2 SVGIG (reference sequence). The CDR3 sequence: CAWSIRNEQFF. Written as DNA, the CDR3 is TGTGCCTGGAGTATCCGCAATGAGCAGTTCTTC. Together with reference TRBV30 and TRBJ2-1, the CDR3 gives the full variable domain: SQTIHQWPATLVQPVGSPLSLECTVEGTSNPNLYWYRQAAGRGLQLLFYSVGIGQISSEVPQNLSASRPQDRQFILSSKKLLLSDSGFYLCAWSIRNEQFFGPGTRLTVL.

The chain combines TRBV11-2 with TRBJ2-7; TRBD1 might be the D (6 bases). The CDR3 runs 16 residues. V dropped 5 bases and J dropped 2 bases, with 19 bases sitting between them. The germline CDR1 and CDR2 sequences are SGHAT and FQNNGV. CDR3 sequence reads: CASSPQGDIQPYEQYF. The CDR3 DNA sequence: TGTGCCAGCAGCCCCCAAGGGGACATCCAGCCCTACGAGCAGTACTTC. Full variable domain (remainder filled in from reference TRBV11-2 and TRBJ2-7): EAGVAQSPRYKIIEKRQSVAFWCNPISGHATLYWYQQILGQGPKLLIQFQNNGVVDDSQLPKDRFSAERLKGVDSTLKIQPAKLEDSAVYLCASSPQGDIQPYEQYFGPGTRLTVT.

This clone was counted a single time. The V gene is TRBV27, the J gene TRBJ2-7; D not certain. The germline CDR1 and CDR2 sequences are MNHEY and SMNVEV (reference sequence). V lost 2 bases, J lost 3 bases, and 8 bases lay in between. This CDR3 spans 13 amino acids. The CDR3 nucleotides are TGTGCCAGCAGTTTAGGGCAGGACTACGAGCAGTACTTC. Its translation is CASSLGQDYEQYF.